This TCR beta chain appears in the sequencing data of a study of T cells after yellow fever vaccination. Study-wide findings and caveats: Most primary-vaccination clones recurred post-booster (around 95% CD4, roughly 91% CD8). Abundant clonotypes from the bulk population could contaminate FACS-sorted repertoires.

This clonotype was counted ten times or more. The antigen is not known. Making TCR cDNA involved 5'RACE template switching, which added UMIs and a universal primer site. TCRdb passed the 5' RACE reads through MiXCR, listing each CDR3 protein once. This sample has 55,000 to 70,000 distinct CDR3 sequences, with under 8% found just once. Germline-derived CDR1 and CDR2 are MGHRA and YSYEKL. V lost 2 bases to trimming and J lost 4 bases; unmatched junction nucleotides: 5. CDR3 length equals 14 residues. The TCR was taken from a man aged 18-30 years who received the YFV17D yellow fever vaccine. Sequenced here: CD8+ T cells sorted from PBMCs, sampled more than 40 days after the first yellow fever vaccination. The genes are TRBV4-1 and TRBJ2-7; 7 bases fit TRBD1. The CDR3 loop is CASSQTGQEYEQYF. The CDR3 DNA reads TGCGCCAGCAGCCAAACCGGACAGGAATACGAGCAGTACTTC.